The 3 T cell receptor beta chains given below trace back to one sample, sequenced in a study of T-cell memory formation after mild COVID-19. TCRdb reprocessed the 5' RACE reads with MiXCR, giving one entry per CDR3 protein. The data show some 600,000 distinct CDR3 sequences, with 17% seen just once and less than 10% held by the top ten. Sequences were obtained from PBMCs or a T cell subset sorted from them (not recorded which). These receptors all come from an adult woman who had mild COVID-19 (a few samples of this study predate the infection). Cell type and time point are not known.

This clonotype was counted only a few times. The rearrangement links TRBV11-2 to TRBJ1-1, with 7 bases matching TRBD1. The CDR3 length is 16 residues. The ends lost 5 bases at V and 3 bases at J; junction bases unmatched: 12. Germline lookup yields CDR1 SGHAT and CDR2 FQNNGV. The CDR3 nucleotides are TGTGCCAGCAGCCCTAAGGGGGCACAGTCCCACACTGAAGCTTTCTTT. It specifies CASSPKGAQSHTEAFF.

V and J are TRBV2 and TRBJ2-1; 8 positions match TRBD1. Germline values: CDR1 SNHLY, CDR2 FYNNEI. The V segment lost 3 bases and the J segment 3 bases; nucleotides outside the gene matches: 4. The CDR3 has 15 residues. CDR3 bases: TGTGCCAGCAGTGATCCAGGGGGCAACTACAATGAGCAGTTCTTC. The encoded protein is CASSDPGGNYNEQFF.

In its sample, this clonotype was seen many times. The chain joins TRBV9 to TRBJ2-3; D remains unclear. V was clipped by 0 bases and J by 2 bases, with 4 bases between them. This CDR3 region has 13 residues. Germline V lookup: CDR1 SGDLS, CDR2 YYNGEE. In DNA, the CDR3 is TGTGCCAGCAGCGTAGGGGACACAGATACGCAGTATTTT. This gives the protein CASSVGDTDTQYF. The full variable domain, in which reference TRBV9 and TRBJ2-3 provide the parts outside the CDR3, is DSGVTQTPKHLITATGQRVTLRCSPRSGDLSVYWYQQSLDQGLQFLIQYYNGEERAKGNILERFSAQQFPDLHSELNLSSLELGDSALYFCASSVGDTDTQYFGPGTRLTVL.